What follows are 17 T cell receptor beta chains derived from one specimen sequenced in a study of read filtering for tumor transcriptome and immune sequencing. From 350 to 500 ng of RNA, a library with molecular barcoded alpha/delta and beta/gamma adaptors was made. TCRdb called the reads again in MiXCR, with one record for every CDR3 protein. The profile shows some 140,000 distinct CDR3 sequences, over 10% of them singletons. Sample: a population of CD138-negative cells sorted from bone marrow. These receptors were obtained from a donor aged 40 or older with multiple myeloma.

This clonotype was seen many times. The chain carries TRBV27 and TRBJ2-7, with 8 positions matching TRBD1. The CDR3 is 14 amino acids. Germline assignment: CDR1 MNHEY and CDR2 SMNVEV (reference sequence). The V segment lost 6 bases and the J segment 2 bases; nucleotides outside the gene matches: 6. The CDR3 DNA follows: TGTGCCAGCAGCCTGACAGGGGTTCCCTACGAGCAGTACTTC. Translation gives CASSLTGVPYEQYF.

This clonotype was observed at least ten times. The V and J genes are TRBV18 and TRBJ2-1, with D unclear. The CDR3 runs 14 residues. Germline-derived CDR1 and CDR2 are KGHSH and LQKENI. V lost 7 bases and J 8 bases, leaving 18 bases between the germline ends. The CDR3 loop reads CASFTGQISYEQFF. As DNA, the CDR3 is TGTGCCAGCTTCACCGGTCAGATATCCTATGAGCAGTTCTTC.

This clonotype was found many times. The rearrangement links TRBV28 to TRBJ2-7, with D perhaps TRBD1 (6 bases). This CDR3 contains 16 residues. CDR1 is MDHEN, CDR2 SYDVKM, per germline. The germline V and J ends were trimmed by 5 bases and 5 bases, with 22 bases remaining between them. The CDR3 region has the DNA TGTGCCAGCAGTCTTACCCCCTCTGGCAGGGGCCACGAGCAGTACTTC. Translation gives CASSLTPSGRGHEQYF.

This clonotype has a count of ten or more. The V gene is TRBV7-9, the J gene TRBJ1-1; a possible D gene is TRBD1 (6 bases). Germline CDR1 is SEHNR and CDR2 is FQNEAQ (reference sequence). The CDR3 runs to 15 residues. V was shortened by 10 bases and J by 0 bases, with 18 bases between the two germline ends. In DNA form, the CDR3 reads TGTGCCATCGGCGGCAGGGGAGGGTTGAACACTGAAGCTTTCTTT. It is translated as CAIGGRGGLNTEAFF.

This clonotype was seen a handful of times. One junction end disagrees with the germline gene, perhaps due to a read error. The chain recombines TRBV9 with TRBJ1-2; tentatively, D is TRBD1 (5 bases). The CDR3 covers 14 residues. From germline, CDR1 is SGDLS and CDR2 YYNGEE. The CDR3 loop reads CASSVQGSNHGYTF. For the CDR3, the DNA is TGTGCCAGCAGCGTACAGGGTAGTAACCATGGCTACACCTTC.

This clonotype appeared many times. In DNA form, the CDR3 reads TGTGCCAGCAGCCTTATAGCGGGCCCCTACGAGCAGTACTTC. Its protein product is CASSLIAGPYEQYF. The chain employs TRBV7-9 and TRBJ2-7; 7 positions agree with TRBD2. Germline V gives CDR1 SEHNR, CDR2 FQNEAQ (reference sequence). This CDR3 has 14 residues. With 5 bases clipped from V and 2 bases from J, the junction kept 6 bases outside the gene matches.

Comments on this clonotype: This may arise from a read error, as a much more abundant clone is one base away. The genes are TRBV4-1 and TRBJ2-4; TRBD1 or TRBD2 may be the D gene (5 bases each). The length of the CDR3 is 15 residues. The V gene lost 6 bases and the J gene lost 0 bases, with 12 bases spanning the gap. Germline CDR1 MGHRA, CDR2 YSYEKL. CDR3 bases: TGCGCCAGCAGTCTGGGGACCCTAGCCAAAAACATTCAGTACTTC. Protein sequence: CASSLGTLAKNIQYF.

In its sample, this clonotype was seen many times. The V and J genes are TRBV7-9 and TRBJ2-5; D unresolved. The CDR3 length is 13 residues. V gave up 1 base and J gave up 3 bases, with 6 bases separating them. Germline V gives CDR1 SEHNR, CDR2 FQNEAQ (reference sequence). The DNA of the CDR3 is TGTGCCAGCAGCTTAGTACAGAAAGAGACCCAGTACTTC. Translating it yields CASSLVQKETQYF.

As concerns this clonotype: A much larger clone sits a single nucleotide away, making a read error possible. The chain carries TRBV3-1 and TRBJ2-1; no clear D. CDR1 and CDR2 from the germline V gene are LGHDT and YNNKEL (reference sequence). CDR3 length: 14 amino acids. V lost 1 base and J lost 6, with 10 bases in between. Here the CDR3 DNA reads TGTGCCAGCAGCCAAGCGGTTTTCGGCAATGAGCAGTTCTTC. It translates to CASSQAVFGNEQFF.

This clonotype was counted at least ten times. V and J are TRBV7-9 and TRBJ1-4; D gene unclear. Germline lookup yields CDR1 SEHNR and CDR2 FQNEAQ (reference sequence). The ends were cut back, 4 bases at V and 0 bases at J, with 15 bases in the middle. CDR3 size: 17 residues. As DNA, the CDR3 is TGTGCCAGCAGCTCTGGAGGCAGCCCTGCAACTAATGAAAAACTGTTTTTT. Its protein product is CASSSGGSPATNEKLFF. Based on the CDR3 plus reference TRBV7-9 and TRBJ1-4, the full variable domain is DTGVSQNPRHKITKRGQNVTFRCDPISEHNRLYWYRQTLGQGPEFLTYFQNEAQLEKSRLLSDRFSAERPKGSFSTLEIQRTEQGDSAMYLCASSSGGSPATNEKLFFGSGTQLSVL.

The genes are TRBV7-9 and TRBJ2-5, with 11 bases that match TRBD2. V shed 5 bases and J 5 bases; nucleotides not matched to a gene: 10. Germline CDR1 is SEHNR and CDR2 is FQNEAQ (reference sequence). This CDR3 has 16 amino acids. For the CDR3, the DNA is TGTGCCAGCAGCCTGGGTATAGCGGGAGGGCTGGAGACCCAGTACTTC. Amino acid sequence: CASSLGIAGGLETQYF.

This clonotype appeared many times. As DNA, the CDR3 is TGCGCCAGCAGCCAAGATCGGGAGGATACGCAGTATTTT. Translated: CASSQDREDTQYF. This chain connects TRBV4-1 to TRBJ2-3; D possibly corresponds to TRBD2 (6 bases). The V gene lost 0 bases and the J gene lost 6 bases, with 7 bases spanning the gap. CDR1 is MGHRA, CDR2 YSYEKL, per germline. The CDR3 sequence is 13 residues long.

This clonotype was observed many times. The chain uses TRBV18 and TRBJ2-7; 7 nucleotides line up with TRBD1. The CDR3 extends over 16 amino acids. The germline V gene has CDR1 KGHSH and CDR2 LQKENI. The ends lost 2 bases at V and 1 base at J; junction bases unmatched: 8. The chain's CDR3 is CASSPGTVRDSYEQYF. CDR3 coding DNA: TGTGCCAGCTCACCAGGGACAGTCAGGGATTCCTACGAGCAGTACTTC.

Many counts were recorded for this clonotype. The chain employs TRBV4-3 and TRBJ1-1; D remains unclear. Trimming pared 0 bases from V and 2 bases from J, leaving 7 bases between. The length of the CDR3 is 14 residues. Looked up from germline, CDR1 is LGHNA and CDR2 is YSLEER. The DNA for the CDR3 is TGCGCCAGCAGCCAAGATAAGGGTAACACTGAAGCTTTCTTT. Translating gives CASSQDKGNTEAFF.

The chain employs TRBV6-5 and TRBJ2-1, with a tentative D call TRBD1 (5 bases). This CDR3 contains 15 residues. V shed 5 bases and J shed 5 bases, with 16 bases lying between them. Germline V lookup: CDR1 MNHEY, CDR2 SVGAGI. The CDR3 spells CASSNRHLSHNEQFF. DNA for the CDR3: TGTGCCAGCAGTAACAGGCACTTGTCCCACAATGAGCAGTTCTTC.

This clonotype was counted once. It may be a read error: a sequence one base away is much more abundant. In DNA form, the CDR3 reads TGTGCCGCCAGCTCGCAGTCCGGGGAGCTGTTTTTT. Translating it yields CAASSQSGELFF. The gene calls are TRBV15 and TRBJ2-2; D remains ambiguous. Germline CDR1 is LNHNV and CDR2 is YYDKDF (reference sequence). This CDR3 comprises 12 residues.

This chain joins TRBV6-2 or TRBV6-3 and TRBJ1-5, with a tentative D call TRBD1 (6 bases). Trimming left V 6 bases short and J 1 base short, with 13 bases between. This CDR3 comprises 15 residues. Germline CDR1 and CDR2: MNHEY and SVGEGT. The CDR3 bases are TGTGCCAGCAGGAACAGGGAGGCCAGCAATCAGCCCCAGCATTTT. Translated: CASRNREASNQPQHF.